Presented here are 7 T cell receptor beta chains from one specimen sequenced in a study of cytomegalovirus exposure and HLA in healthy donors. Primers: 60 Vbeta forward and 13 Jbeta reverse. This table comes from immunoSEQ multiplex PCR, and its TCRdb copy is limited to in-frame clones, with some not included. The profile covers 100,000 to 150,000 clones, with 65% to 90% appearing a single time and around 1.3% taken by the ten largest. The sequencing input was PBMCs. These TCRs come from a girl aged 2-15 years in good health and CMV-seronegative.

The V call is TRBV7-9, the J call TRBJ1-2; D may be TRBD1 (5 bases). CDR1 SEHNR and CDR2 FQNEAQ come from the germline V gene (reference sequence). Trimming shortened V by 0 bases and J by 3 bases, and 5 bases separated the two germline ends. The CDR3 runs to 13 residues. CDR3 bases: TGTGCCAGCAGCTTAGCAGGGGACTATGGCTACACCTTC. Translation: CASSLAGDYGYTF.

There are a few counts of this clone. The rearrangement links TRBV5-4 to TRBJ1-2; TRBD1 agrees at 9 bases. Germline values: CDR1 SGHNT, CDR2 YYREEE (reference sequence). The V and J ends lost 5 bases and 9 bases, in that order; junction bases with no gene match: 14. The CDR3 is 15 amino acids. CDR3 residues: CASSFAAGTGKSYTF. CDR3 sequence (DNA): TGTGCCAGCAGTTTTGCGGCCGGGACAGGGAAAAGCTACACCTTC.

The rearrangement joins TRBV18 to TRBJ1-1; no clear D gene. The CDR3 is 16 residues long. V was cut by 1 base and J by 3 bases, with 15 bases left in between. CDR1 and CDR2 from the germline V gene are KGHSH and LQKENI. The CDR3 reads CASSPRQSRRYTEAFF. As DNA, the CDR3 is TGTGCCAGCTCACCACGTCAGTCCCGGAGGTACACTGAAGCTTTCTTT.

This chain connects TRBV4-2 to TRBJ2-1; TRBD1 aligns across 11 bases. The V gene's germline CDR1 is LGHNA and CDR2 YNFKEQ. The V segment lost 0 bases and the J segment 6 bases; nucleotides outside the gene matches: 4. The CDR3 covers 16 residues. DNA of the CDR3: TGTGCCAGCAGCCAAGACCCCGGGACAGGGGGCAATGAGCAGTTCTTC. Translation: CASSQDPGTGGNEQFF.

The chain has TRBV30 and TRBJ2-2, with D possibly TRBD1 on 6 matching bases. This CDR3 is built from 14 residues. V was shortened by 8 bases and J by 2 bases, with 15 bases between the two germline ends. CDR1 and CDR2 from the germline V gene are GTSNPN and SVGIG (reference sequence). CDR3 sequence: CARTKGVNTGELFF. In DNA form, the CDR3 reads TGTGCCCGGACGAAGGGGGTTAACACCGGGGAGCTGTTTTTT.

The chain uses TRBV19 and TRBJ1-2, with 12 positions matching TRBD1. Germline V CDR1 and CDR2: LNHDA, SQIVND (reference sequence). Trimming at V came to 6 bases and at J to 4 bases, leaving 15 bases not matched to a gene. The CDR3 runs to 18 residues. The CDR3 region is CASSTGTGGFVEVYGYTF. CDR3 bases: TGTGCCAGTAGCACCGGGACAGGGGGCTTCGTAGAAGTCTATGGCTACACCTTC.

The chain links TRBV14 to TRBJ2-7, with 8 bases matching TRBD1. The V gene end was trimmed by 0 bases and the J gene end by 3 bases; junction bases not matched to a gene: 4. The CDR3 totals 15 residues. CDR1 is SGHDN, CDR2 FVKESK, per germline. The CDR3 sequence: CASSQEGQAVYEQYF. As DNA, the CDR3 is TGTGCCAGCAGCCAAGAGGGACAGGCCGTCTACGAGCAGTACTTC.